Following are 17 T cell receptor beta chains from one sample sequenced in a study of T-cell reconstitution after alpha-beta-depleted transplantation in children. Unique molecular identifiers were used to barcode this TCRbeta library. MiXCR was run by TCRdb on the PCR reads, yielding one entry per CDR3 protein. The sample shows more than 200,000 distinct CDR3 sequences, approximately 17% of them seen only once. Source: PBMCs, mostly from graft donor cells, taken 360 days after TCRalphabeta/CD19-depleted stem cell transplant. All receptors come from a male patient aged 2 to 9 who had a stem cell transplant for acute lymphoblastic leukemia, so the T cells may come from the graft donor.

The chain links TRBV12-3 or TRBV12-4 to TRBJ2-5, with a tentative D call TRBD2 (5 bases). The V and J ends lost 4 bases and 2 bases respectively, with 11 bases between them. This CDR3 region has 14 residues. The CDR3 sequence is CASSSFGGQETQYF. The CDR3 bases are TGTGCCAGCAGTTCCTTTGGCGGGCAAGAGACCCAGTACTTC.

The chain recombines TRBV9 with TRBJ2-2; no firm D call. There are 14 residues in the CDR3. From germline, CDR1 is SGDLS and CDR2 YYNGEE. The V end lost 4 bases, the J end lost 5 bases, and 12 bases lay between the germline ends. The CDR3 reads CASSPPTRTGELFF. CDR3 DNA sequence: TGTGCCAGCAGCCCCCCCACTCGGACCGGGGAGCTGTTTTTT. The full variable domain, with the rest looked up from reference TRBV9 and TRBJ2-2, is DSGVTQTPKHLITATGQRVTLRCSPRSGDLSVYWYQQSLDQGLQFLIQYYNGEERAKGNILERFSAQQFPDLHSELNLSSLELGDSALYFCASSPPTRTGELFFGEGSRLTVL.

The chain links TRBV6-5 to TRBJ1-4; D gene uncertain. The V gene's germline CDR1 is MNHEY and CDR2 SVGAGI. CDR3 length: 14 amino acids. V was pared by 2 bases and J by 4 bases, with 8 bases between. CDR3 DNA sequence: TGTGCCAGCAGTTACGGGCGATTTAATGAAAAACTGTTTTTT. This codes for CASSYGRFNEKLFF.

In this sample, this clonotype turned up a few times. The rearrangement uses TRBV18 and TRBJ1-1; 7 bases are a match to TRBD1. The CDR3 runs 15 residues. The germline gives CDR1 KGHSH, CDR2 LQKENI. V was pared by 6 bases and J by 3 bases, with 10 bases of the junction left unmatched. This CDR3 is CASSRDRDPDTEAFF. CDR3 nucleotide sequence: TGTGCCAGCTCCCGCGACAGGGACCCCGACACTGAAGCTTTCTTT.

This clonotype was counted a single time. The CDR3 is CASSRALNGAEDTQYF. The CDR3 coding sequence is TGTGCCAGCAGTCGGGCGCTGAATGGAGCAGAAGATACGCAGTATTTT. The rearrangement links TRBV5-4 to TRBJ2-3; D unclear. Trimming removed 5 bases from V and 5 bases from J, with 21 bases in between. This CDR3 contains 16 residues. Per the germline V gene, CDR1 is SGHNT and CDR2 is YYREEE (reference sequence).

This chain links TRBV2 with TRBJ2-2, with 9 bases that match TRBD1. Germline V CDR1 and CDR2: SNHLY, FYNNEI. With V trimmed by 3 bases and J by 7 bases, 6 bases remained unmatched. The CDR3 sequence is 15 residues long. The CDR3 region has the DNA TGTGCCAGCAGTGAGGGACAGGGAGACGGCGGGGAGCTGTTTTTT. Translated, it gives CASSEGQGDGGELFF.

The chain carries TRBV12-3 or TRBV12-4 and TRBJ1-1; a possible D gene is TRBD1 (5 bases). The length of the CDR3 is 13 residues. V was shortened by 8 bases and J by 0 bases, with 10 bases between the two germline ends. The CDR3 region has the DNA TGTGCCAGCGGCCAACAGGTGAACACTGAAGCTTTCTTT. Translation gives CASGQQVNTEAFF.

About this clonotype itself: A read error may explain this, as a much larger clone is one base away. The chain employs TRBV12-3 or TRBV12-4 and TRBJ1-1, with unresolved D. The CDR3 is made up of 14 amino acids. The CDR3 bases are TGTGCCAGCAGGGGTCCAGACATGAACACTGAAGCTTTGTTT. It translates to CASRGPDMNTEALF.

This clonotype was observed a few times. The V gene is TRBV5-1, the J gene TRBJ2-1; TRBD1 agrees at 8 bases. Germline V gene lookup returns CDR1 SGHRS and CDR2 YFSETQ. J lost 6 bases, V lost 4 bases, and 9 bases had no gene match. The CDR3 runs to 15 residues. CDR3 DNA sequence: TGCGCCAGCAGCACCACCCAGGGGGCTGGCAATGAGCAGTTCTTC. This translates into CASSTTQGAGNEQFF.

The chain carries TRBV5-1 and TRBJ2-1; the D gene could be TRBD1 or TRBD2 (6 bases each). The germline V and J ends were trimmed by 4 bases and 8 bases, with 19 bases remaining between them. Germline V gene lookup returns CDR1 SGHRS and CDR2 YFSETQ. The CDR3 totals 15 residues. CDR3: CASSVPIGGPHEQFF. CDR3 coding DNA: TGCGCCAGCAGCGTACCTATCGGGGGCCCCCATGAGCAGTTCTTC.

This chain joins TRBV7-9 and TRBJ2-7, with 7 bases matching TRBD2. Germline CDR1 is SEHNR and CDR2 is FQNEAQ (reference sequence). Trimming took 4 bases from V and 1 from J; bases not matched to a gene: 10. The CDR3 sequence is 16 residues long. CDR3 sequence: CASSSRETSSSYEQYF. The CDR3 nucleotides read TGTGCCAGCAGCTCGCGTGAGACTAGCTCATCCTACGAGCAGTACTTC. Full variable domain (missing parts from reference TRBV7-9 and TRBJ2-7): DTGVSQNPRHKITKRGQNVTFRCDPISEHNRLYWYRQTLGQGPEFLTYFQNEAQLEKSRLLSDRFSAERPKGSFSTLEIQRTEQGDSAMYLCASSSRETSSSYEQYFGPGTRLTVT.

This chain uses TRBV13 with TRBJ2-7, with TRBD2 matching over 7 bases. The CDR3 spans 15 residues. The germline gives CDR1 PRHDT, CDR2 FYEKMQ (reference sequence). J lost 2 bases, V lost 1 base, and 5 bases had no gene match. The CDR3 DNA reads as TGTGCCAGCAGCTTAGAGGCGGGGGAAACCTACGAGCAGTACTTC. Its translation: CASSLEAGETYEQYF.

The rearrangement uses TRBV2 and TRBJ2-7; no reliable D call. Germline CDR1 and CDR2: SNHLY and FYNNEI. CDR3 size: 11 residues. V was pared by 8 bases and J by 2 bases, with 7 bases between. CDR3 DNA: TGTGCCAGCGATGCTACCTACGAGCAGTACTTC. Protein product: CASDATYEQYF.

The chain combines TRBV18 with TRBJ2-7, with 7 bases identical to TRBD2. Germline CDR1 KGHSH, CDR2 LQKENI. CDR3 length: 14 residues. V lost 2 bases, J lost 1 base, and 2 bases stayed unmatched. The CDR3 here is CASSPGEGSYEQYF. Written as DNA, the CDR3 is TGTGCCAGCTCACCAGGGGAGGGGTCCTACGAGCAGTACTTC.

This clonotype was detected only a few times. This CDR3 is CASSSTRAAFISGNTIYF. CDR3 nucleotides: TGTGCCAGCAGCTCGACCAGGGCCGCTTTTATCTCTGGAAACACCATATATTTT. V is TRBV11-2 and J is TRBJ1-3, with a possible D match to TRBD1 (5 bases). The germline V gene has CDR1 SGHAT and CDR2 FQNNGV. The CDR3 has 18 amino acids. The V end was cut by 4 bases, the J end by 0 bases, with 19 bases between.

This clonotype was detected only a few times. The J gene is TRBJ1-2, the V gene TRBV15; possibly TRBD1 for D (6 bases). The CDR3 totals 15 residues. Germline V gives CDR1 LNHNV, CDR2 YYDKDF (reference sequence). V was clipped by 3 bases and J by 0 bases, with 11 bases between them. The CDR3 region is CATSSQGIANYGYTF. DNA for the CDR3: TGTGCCACCAGCAGCCAGGGGATTGCTAACTATGGCTACACCTTC.

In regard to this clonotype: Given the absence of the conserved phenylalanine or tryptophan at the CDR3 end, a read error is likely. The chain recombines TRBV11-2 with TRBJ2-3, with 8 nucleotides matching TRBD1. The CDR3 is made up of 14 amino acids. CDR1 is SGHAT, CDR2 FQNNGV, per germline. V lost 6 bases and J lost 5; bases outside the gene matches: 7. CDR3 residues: CASRDREVVDTQYY. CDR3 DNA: TGTGCCAGCAGGGACAGGGAGGTTGTAGATACGCAGTATTAT.